These 7 T cell receptor beta chains originate from one sample sequenced in a study of naive and memory T cell subsets. An equimolar mix of two oligonucleotides served as the beta constant-region primer for TRBC1 and TRBC2. Nested alpha and beta constant-region primers with the SP2 primer drove four PCR rounds on ligated cDNA. Each CDR3 protein gets one entry after TCRdb re-called the UMI-ligation and nested PCR reads with MiXCR. This table holds some 31,000 distinct CDR3 sequences, less than 20% found once. Sequencing was performed on effector memory CD4+ T cells from blood. Regarding subset: effector memory, CD45RA- CD27-. These receptor sequences come from a human donor in good health.

The gene calls are TRBV11-3 and TRBJ2-1, with 10 bases identical to TRBD2. CDR3 size: 15 residues. The V gene's germline CDR1 is SGHNT and CDR2 YENEEA. V gave up 2 bases and J gave up 7 bases; unmatched junction bases: 5. The CDR3: CASSLLAGALNEQFF. As DNA, the CDR3 is TGTGCCAGCAGCTTACTAGCGGGGGCCTTAAATGAGCAGTTCTTC.

The table lists this clonotype with many counts. The chain uses TRBV7-2 and TRBJ2-3; D possibly uses TRBD1 or TRBD2 (5 bases each). V was pared by 1 base and J by 6 bases, with 14 bases between. CDR3 length: 15 amino acids. CDR1 and CDR2 (germline): SGHTA, FQGNSA. DNA of the CDR3: TGTGCCAGCAGCTTAGTGTTCCTAGCAGGGGATACGCAGTATTTT. Its translation: CASSLVFLAGDTQYF.

This clonotype was observed a few times. The chain recombines TRBV28 with TRBJ1-3; possibly TRBD1 for D (6 bases). Germline CDR1 MDHEN, CDR2 SYDVKM. The CDR3 loop spans 15 amino acids. V was trimmed by 4 bases and J by 8 bases, leaving 18 bases between them. CDR3 amino acids: CASSSSTGPSDTIYF. Here the CDR3 DNA reads TGTGCCAGCAGTTCTAGCACAGGGCCGTCGGACACCATATATTTT.

This clonotype occurred a few times. V usage is TRBV28 and J usage is TRBJ2-7; 7 bases agree with TRBD2. V dropped 3 bases and J dropped 2; count of bases not matched to a gene: 10. CDR1 and CDR2 from the germline V gene are MDHEN and SYDVKM. CDR3 length: 16 amino acids. CDR3 loop: CASSFHLAVLTYEQYF. The CDR3 DNA follows: TGTGCCAGCAGTTTTCATCTAGCGGTGCTGACCTACGAGCAGTACTTC.

The chain couples TRBV2 to TRBJ1-5; D gene ambiguous. Trimming shortened V by 2 bases and J by 0 bases, and 5 bases separated the two germline ends. From germline, CDR1 is SNHLY and CDR2 FYNNEI. This CDR3 has 14 amino acids. CDR3 residues: CASSERISNQPQHF. DNA of the CDR3: TGTGCCAGCAGTGAAAGGATTAGCAATCAGCCCCAGCATTTT.

This clonotype counts as medium-sized. The chain carries TRBV3-1 and TRBJ1-1; D unresolved. This CDR3 has 14 residues. Germline lookup yields CDR1 LGHDT and CDR2 YNNKEL (reference sequence). The V and J ends lost 7 bases and 2 bases respectively, with 14 bases between them. CDR3 sequence reads: CASTRTYRNTEAFF. The CDR3 region has the DNA TGTGCCAGCACCCGAACATACAGAAACACTGAAGCTTTCTTT.

The genes are TRBV27 and TRBJ2-7; 13 nucleotides agree with TRBD2. This CDR3 region has 16 residues. Looked up from germline, CDR1 is MNHEY and CDR2 is SMNVEV (reference sequence). V lost 4 bases and J lost 4; bases outside the gene matches: 7. The CDR3 DNA reads as TGTGCCAGCAGTTCGCCCCAGACTAGCGGGAGGTACGAGCAGTACTTC. Protein product: CASSSPQTSGRYEQYF.